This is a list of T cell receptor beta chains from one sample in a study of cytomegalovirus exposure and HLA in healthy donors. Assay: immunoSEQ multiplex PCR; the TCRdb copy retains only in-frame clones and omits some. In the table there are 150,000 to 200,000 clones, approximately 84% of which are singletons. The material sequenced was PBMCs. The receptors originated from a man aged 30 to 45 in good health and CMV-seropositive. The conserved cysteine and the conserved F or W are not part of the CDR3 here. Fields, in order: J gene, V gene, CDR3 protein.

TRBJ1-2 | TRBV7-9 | ASSLQGNYGYT
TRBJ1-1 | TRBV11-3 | ASSPRLSTEAF
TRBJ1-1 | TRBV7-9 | ASMRVGTEAF
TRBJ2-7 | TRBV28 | ASSYASTNPALILTPYYEQY
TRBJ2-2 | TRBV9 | ASSPRDRNTGELF
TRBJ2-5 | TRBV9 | ASSVGAGGGGETQY
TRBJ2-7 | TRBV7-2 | ASSRQGSSDEQY
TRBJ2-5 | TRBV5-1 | ASSPTGQETQY
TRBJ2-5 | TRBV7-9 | ASSWTVQETQY
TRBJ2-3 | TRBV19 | ASSIWGTADTQY
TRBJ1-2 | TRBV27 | ASSLIGPARGNYGYT
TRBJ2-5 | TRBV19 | ASSVSGRVAGAPSRTQY
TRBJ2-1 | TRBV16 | ASSQLSRTSFHEQF
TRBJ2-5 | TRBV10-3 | AISEENREQETQY
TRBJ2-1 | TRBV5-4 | ASSAGLAETYNEQF
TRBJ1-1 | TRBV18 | ASSLQGKGTEAF
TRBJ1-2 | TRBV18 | ASSPVLKGQSYGYT
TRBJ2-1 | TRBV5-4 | ASSRLAGAREQF
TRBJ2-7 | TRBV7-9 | SSSLARGQGLSYEQY
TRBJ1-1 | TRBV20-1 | SASGDTEAF
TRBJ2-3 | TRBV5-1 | ASSLGAGGQNTQY